This is a list of T cell receptor beta chains from one sample in a study of post-analysis software for immune sequencing data. TCRdb fed the PCR reads into MiXCR, producing one record per CDR3 protein. This sample carries some 890,000 distinct CDR3 sequences, roughly 50% of them seen once, and the ten largest clones take approximately 4.4%. The sample taken for sequencing was blood. The receptors here all came from a girl under 18 with multiple sclerosis. Both conserved end residues are trimmed from each CDR3. Each record gives: J gene, V gene, CDR3 protein.

J gene: TRBJ1-2; V gene: TRBV7-9; CDR3 protein: ASSRGTGGNGYT
J gene: TRBJ1-1; V gene: TRBV4-1; CDR3 protein: ASSQTGGDTEAF
J gene: TRBJ1-2; V gene: TRBV20-1; CDR3 protein: SAILGNQGGYT
J gene: TRBJ2-7; V gene: TRBV3-1; CDR3 protein: ASSQATATYEQY
J gene: TRBJ2-3; V gene: TRBV12-3/TRBV12-4; CDR3 protein: ASRSTPSGPTDTQY
J gene: TRBJ1-5; V gene: TRBV4-1; CDR3 protein: ASSRDSASNQPQH
J gene: TRBJ2-5; V gene: TRBV7-9; CDR3 protein: ASSISGRHFGETQY
J gene: TRBJ2-7; V gene: TRBV2; CDR3 protein: ASSAGQYYEQY
J gene: TRBJ2-1; V gene: TRBV29-1; CDR3 protein: SAEKRGSYNEQF
J gene: TRBJ2-7; V gene: TRBV2; CDR3 protein: ASSVLAGAMIYEQY
J gene: TRBJ1-2; V gene: TRBV14; CDR3 protein: ASSQADRASYGYT
J gene: TRBJ1-2; V gene: TRBV12-3/TRBV12-4; CDR3 protein: ASSPPREGAFNYGYT
J gene: TRBJ2-7; V gene: TRBV15; CDR3 protein: ATSRVGGSSYEQY
J gene: TRBJ2-5; V gene: TRBV6-5; CDR3 protein: ASSYWEGAGAQETQY
J gene: TRBJ2-1; V gene: TRBV12-3/TRBV12-4; CDR3 protein: ASSAGRTGGHNEQF
J gene: TRBJ2-1; V gene: TRBV14; CDR3 protein: ASSQVSGAEQF
J gene: TRBJ2-1; V gene: TRBV12-3/TRBV12-4; CDR3 protein: AGSSGGANNEQF